The clone carrying this T cell receptor (beta chain) was counted many times. The data originate from a study of human T cells and chemical hapten exposure. The time point was: healthy volunteer bleed at 2 weeks. Whole blood that had not been fractionated was the source of extracted total RNA. TCRdb re-analysed the RACE reads in MiXCR, keeping a single row per CDR3 protein. The profile shows about 130,000 distinct CDR3 sequences, approximately 9.5% of them singletons. V lost 5 bases and J lost 2, with 6 bases in between. Germline assignment: CDR1 SQVTM and CDR2 ANQGSEA. This CDR3 has 11 amino acids. The sequence was collected from a male donor in good health. Some clones in this sample may be carry-over from other donors' samples. Sequencing was performed on whole blood. The chain joins TRBV29-1 to TRBJ2-5; D unclear. CDR3 amino acids: CSVPLQETQYF. Written as DNA, the CDR3 is TGCAGCGTTCCCCTTCAAGAGACCCAGTACTTC.